This is a list of T cell receptor beta chains from one sample in a study of blood T cell repertoires in COVID-19. Method: immunoSEQ multiplex PCR; TCRdb's copy keeps in-frame clones and lacks some. The top ten hold 4.5% to 7% of the sample, which has some 65,000 clones, 79% seen once. The sequenced material came from peripheral blood. The receptors derive from a woman aged 65 to 85 with acute or convalescent COVID-19. CDR3s include the opening cysteine and the closing phenylalanine or tryptophan. D genes are given only for firm matches. Size tells how often a clone was seen (once, few, many) or the class of an expanded clone, and some rows leave it out.

clone size | J gene | V gene | D gene | CDR3 protein | CDR3 DNA
. | TRBJ2-3 | TRBV5-5 | TRBD2 | CASSLQSGGSTDTQYF | TGTGCCAGCAGCCTCCAAAGCGGGGGAAGCACAGATACGCAGTATTTT
few | TRBJ2-7 | TRBV4-2 | TRBD2 | CASSQEIASGGYEQYF | TGTGCCAGCAGCCAAGAAATTGCCAGCGGGGGTTACGAGCAGTACTTC
. | TRBJ2-1 | TRBV7-3 | TRBD2 | CASRLNSGGDNEQFF | TGTGCCAGCAGACTAAACAGCGGGGGGGACAATGAGCAGTTCTTC
. | TRBJ2-7 | TRBV28 | TRBD1 | CASSGTGGKDEQYF | TGTGCCAGCAGCGGGACAGGGGGCAAGGACGAGCAGTACTTC
. | TRBJ1-3 | TRBV6-5 | . | CASRDSSGNTIYF | TGTGCCAGCAGGGACAGCTCTGGAAACACCATATATTTT
once | TRBJ1-1 | TRBV16 | . | CASSQLVNTEAFF | TGTGCCAGCAGCCAATTAGTGAACACTGAAGCTTTCTTT
. | TRBJ1-1 | TRBV28 | TRBD1 | CASLDRGNTEAFF | TGTGCCAGCTTGGACAGGGGAAACACTGAAGCTTTCTTT
few | TRBJ2-5 | TRBV7-2 | . | CASSPSKSRAGETQYF | TGTGCCAGCAGCCCCTCAAAGTCACGCGCCGGGGAGACCCAGTACTTC
. | TRBJ2-4 | TRBV5-4 | . | CASSPFEQAKNIQYF | TGTGCCAGCAGCCCATTTGAACAAGCCAAAAACATTCAGTACTTC
. | TRBJ2-1 | TRBV7-7 | TRBD1 | CASSLAGGNEQFF | TGTGCTAGCAGCTTAGCAGGGGGCAATGAGCAGTTCTTC
. | TRBJ1-3 | TRBV19 | TRBD1 | CASSPDRRGNTIYF | TGTGCCAGTAGCCCGGACAGGCGCGGAAACACCATATATTTT
few | TRBJ1-6 | TRBV27 | TRBD1 | CASSYTGASYNSPLHF | TGTGCCAGCAGTTATACAGGGGCCTCCTATAATTCACCCCTCCACTTT
. | TRBJ2-3 | TRBV27 | TRBD1 | CASSATGGDTQYF | TGTGCCAGCAGTGCTACAGGGGGAGATACGCAGTATTTT
. | TRBJ2-2 | TRBV19 | TRBD2 | CATKGTSGYTGELFF | TGTGCCACTAAAGGGACTAGCGGGTACACCGGGGAGCTGTTTTTT
. | TRBJ2-3 | TRBV4-2 | TRBD2 | CASSQMPAGDTDTQYF | TGTGCCAGCAGTCAAATGCCAGCGGGGGACACAGATACGCAGTATTTT
. | TRBJ1-1 | TRBV24-1 | . | CATGGTGMNTEAFF | TGTGCCACCGGGGGGACGGGAATGAACACTGAAGCTTTCTTT
. | TRBJ2-2 | TRBV6-2/TRBV6-3 | TRBD2 | CASSRPGLGGELFF | TGTGCCAGCAGTCGGCCGGGACTAGGCGGGGAGCTGTTTTTT
. | TRBJ2-3 | TRBV18 | . | CASSTGFTDTQYF | TGTGCCAGCTCAACGGGATTCACAGATACGCAGTATTTT
. | TRBJ2-2 | TRBV5-1 | TRBD2 | CASSFISGSTGTGELFF | TGCGCCAGCAGCTTTATTAGCGGGTCAACGGGCACCGGGGAGCTGTTTTTT
. | TRBJ2-7 | TRBV10-3 | TRBD2 | CAISSSGGEDEQYF | TGTGCCATCAGCAGTAGCGGGGGGGAGGACGAGCAGTACTTC
. | TRBJ1-2 | TRBV5-6 | . | CASSLGLQGTNGYTF | TGTGCCAGCAGCTTGGGTCTGCAGGGAACGAATGGCTACACCTTC
few | TRBJ1-1 | TRBV2 | TRBD1 | CASRRDRGQSNTEAFF | TGTGCCAGCAGGCGGGACAGGGGGCAATCGAACACTGAAGCTTTCTTT
. | TRBJ1-2 | TRBV5-4 | . | CASSHPAQGYGYTF | TGTGCCAGCAGCCATCCCGCGCAGGGTTATGGCTACACCTTC
. | TRBJ2-3 | TRBV4-1 | TRBD2 | CASSQWASGGAKDTQYF | TGCGCCAGCAGCCAGTGGGCTAGCGGGGGGGCAAAAGATACGCAGTATTTT
. | TRBJ2-2 | TRBV10-3 | TRBD2 | CAISAGGADSVELFF | TGTGCCATCAGTGCCGGGGGGGCTGACTCGGTCGAGCTGTTTTTT
. | TRBJ2-7 | TRBV4-3 | . | CASSQEMGASSYEQYF | TGCGCCAGCAGCCAAGAAATGGGGGCTAGCTCCTACGAGCAGTACTTC
. | TRBJ2-2 | TRBV12-3/TRBV12-4 | . | CASSLSAGELFF | TGTGCCAGCAGTTTATCGGCCGGGGAGCTGTTTTTT
. | TRBJ2-3 | TRBV5-1 | . | CASSPEAGTDTQYF | TGCGCCAGCAGCCCCGAGGCGGGGACAGATACGCAGTATTTT
. | TRBJ2-3 | TRBV6-5 | TRBD2 | CASSYSTSGVGDTQYF | TGTGCCAGCAGTTACTCGACTAGCGGGGTTGGTGATACGCAGTATTTT
. | TRBJ2-7 | TRBV20-1 | TRBD2 | CSASLSGDLGYEQYF | TGCAGTGCTAGTTTAAGCGGGGATCTGGGCTACGAGCAGTACTTC
once | TRBJ2-3 | TRBV12-3/TRBV12-4 | . | CASSSTPDTQYF | TGTGCCAGCAGTTCCACACCAGATACGCAGTATTTT
. | TRBJ1-3 | TRBV10-2 | . | CASSESQDSGNTIYF | TGCGCCAGCAGTGAGTCGCAGGACTCTGGAAACACCATATATTTT
. | TRBJ1-4 | TRBV5-1 | TRBD1 | CASSLGTSGTGSEKLFF | TGCGCCAGCAGCTTGGGGACTTCCGGGACAGGGAGCGAAAAACTGTTTTTT
. | TRBJ1-1 | TRBV5-1 | . | CASSFATGLNTEAFF | TGCGCCAGCAGCTTTGCGACAGGATTGAACACTGAAGCTTTCTTT
. | TRBJ1-6 | TRBV7-6 | . | CASSLEGGAPLHF | TGTGCCAGCAGCTTAGAAGGCGGGGCTCCCCTCCACTTT